The 19 T cell receptor beta chains listed next were all sequenced from one sample in a study of T-cell reconstitution after alpha-beta-depleted transplantation in children. Library preparation (for TCRbeta) was performed with unique molecular identifiers. TCRdb passed the PCR reads through MiXCR, listing each CDR3 protein once. The sample has about 460,000 distinct CDR3 sequences; about an eighth are singletons. The starting material was PBMCs, mostly from graft donor cells, obtained 180 days after TCRalphabeta/CD19-depleted stem cell transplant. Receptor source: a female patient under 10 years old who had a stem cell transplant for aplastic anemia, so the T cells may come from the graft donor.

The rearrangement links TRBV2 to TRBJ2-2; D tentatively fits TRBD1 or TRBD2 (6 bases each). The CDR3 loop spans 13 amino acids. Per germline, CDR1 SNHLY and CDR2 FYNNEI. CDR3 sequence: CAGGKPNTGELFF. The CDR3, as DNA: TGTGCAGGGGGGAAACCGAACACCGGGGAGCTGTTTTTT.

The chain uses TRBV11-1 and TRBJ2-3, with D unclear. Per the germline V gene, CDR1 is SGHAT and CDR2 is FQDESV (reference sequence). Trimming removed 6 bases from V and 4 bases from J, with 14 bases in between. This CDR3 is 14 amino acids long. The CDR3 coding sequence is TGTGCCAGCAGAAAGTCCCTCAAAGCAGATACGCAGTATTTT. Translating gives CASRKSLKADTQYF.

The J gene is TRBJ1-2, the V gene TRBV5-1; D not certain. This CDR3 contains 16 residues. Germline V gene sequence: CDR1 SGHRS, CDR2 YFSETQ. Trimming took 2 bases from V and 7 from J, leaving 21 bases between them. The CDR3 protein is CASSFSPGRERSGYTF. CDR3 bases: TGCGCCAGCAGCTTTTCTCCGGGCAGAGAAAGGTCTGGCTACACCTTC.

In its sample, this clonotype was seen a few times. The V gene is TRBV20-1, the J gene TRBJ2-7, with TRBD2 matching 12 bases. Losses at the gene ends were 0 bases for V and 2 bases for J; bases not matched to a gene: 2. The CDR3 has 15 residues. Germline CDR1 reads DFQATT; CDR2 reads SNEGSKA (reference sequence). The CDR3 coding sequence is TGCAGTGCTAGAGATTGGACTAGCGGGACCTACGAGCAGTACTTC. Translating gives CSARDWTSGTYEQYF.

This clonotype was seen only a few times. The rearrangement links TRBV20-1 to TRBJ2-3; 12 bases are a match to TRBD2. V gave up 4 bases and J gave up 4 bases; unmatched junction bases: 12. Germline V gene lookup returns CDR1 DFQATT and CDR2 SNEGSKA (reference sequence). The CDR3 sequence is 17 residues long. The CDR3 is CSAKTPGLAGGADTQYF. CDR3 in DNA: TGCAGTGCTAAGACTCCGGGACTAGCGGGTGGGGCAGATACGCAGTATTTT.

CDR3 nucleotide sequence: TGTGCCAGCAGCCAAGGGTCCCTAGGGGCGTACGAGCAGTACTTC. As protein: CASSQGSLGAYEQYF. The chain carries TRBV4-2 and TRBJ2-7; D is perhaps TRBD1 (5 bases). Germline CDR1 and CDR2: LGHNA and YNFKEQ. V lost 1 base and J 4 bases, leaving 14 bases between the germline ends. The CDR3 sequence is 15 residues long.

This clonotype was recorded a few times. The chain uses TRBV5-1 and TRBJ2-2, with 9 positions matching TRBD1. V lost 3 bases, J lost 4 bases, and 4 bases stayed unmatched. The CDR3 contains 15 residues. CDR1 and CDR2 from the germline V gene are SGHRS and YFSETQ. The CDR3 DNA reads as TGCGCCAGCAGCTGGGGACAGGGAACCACCGGGGAGCTGTTTTTT. Its protein is CASSWGQGTTGELFF.

This clonotype was counted between two and nine times. This sequence joins TRBV7-2 and TRBJ2-5; possibly TRBD1 for D (5 bases). The CDR3 is made up of 15 amino acids. V lost 5 bases and J 2 bases, leaving 15 bases between the germline ends. Germline V gene sequence: CDR1 SGHTA, CDR2 FQGNSA. In DNA, the CDR3 is TGTGCCAGCAGCCTTGACAGCTACTGGCAAGAGACCCAGTACTTC. This translates into CASSLDSYWQETQYF.

This clonotype was found a few times. The rearrangement links TRBV7-2 to TRBJ2-5; TRBD2 is a possible D gene (6 bases). The V and J ends lost 6 bases and 5 bases respectively, with 25 bases between them. Germline-derived CDR1 and CDR2 are SGHTA and FQGNSA. The CDR3 totals 17 residues. DNA of the CDR3: TGTGCCAGCAGAAGTAAAATACCGGGACTTCTTAGGGAGACCCAGTACTTC. Translating gives CASRSKIPGLLRETQYF. The whole variable domain, filled in from reference TRBV7-2 and TRBJ2-5, reads GAGVSQSPSNKVTEKGKDVELRCDPISGHTALYWYRQSLGQGLEFLIYFQGNSAPDKSGLPSDRFSAERTGGSVSTLTIQRTQQEDSAVYLCASRSKIPGLLRETQYFGPGTRLLVL.

This clonotype was found a few times. This chain uses TRBV29-1 with TRBJ1-1, with 9 bases that match TRBD1. CDR1 is SQVTM and CDR2 is ANQGSEA in the germline V gene. The CDR3 sequence is 16 residues long. V lost 7 bases to trimming and J lost 0 bases; unmatched junction nucleotides: 12. CDR3 in amino acids: CSEVVRDRALNTEAFF. The CDR3 DNA reads TGCAGCGAAGTCGTCCGGGACAGGGCGTTGAACACTGAAGCTTTCTTT.

This sequence joins TRBV6-5 and TRBJ1-5, with D unresolved. Germline V gene data show CDR1 as MNHEY and CDR2 as SVGAGI. Trimming pared 2 bases from V and 5 bases from J, leaving 13 bases between. This CDR3 is built from 15 residues. The CDR3 here is CASSYRASLDQPQHF. The CDR3 coding sequence is TGTGCCAGCAGTTACCGGGCATCCCTGGATCAGCCCCAGCATTTT.

The V and J genes are TRBV11-1 and TRBJ2-1; 8 bases match TRBD2. Germline loops: CDR1 SGHAT, CDR2 FQDESV (reference sequence). Trimming cost V 5 bases and J 12 bases; bases outside gene matches: 6. The CDR3 is 12 residues long. The DNA for the CDR3 is TGTGCCAGCAGCACGGGACTAGTTCGGCAGTTCTTC. It translates to CASSTGLVRQFF.

The CDR3 region is CASSHPGHNQPQHF. In DNA form, the CDR3 reads TGTGCCAGCAGCCACCCAGGGCACAATCAGCCCCAGCATTTT. This chain connects TRBV6-2 or TRBV6-3 to TRBJ1-5, with D possibly matching TRBD1 (5 bases). The V and J ends lost 6 bases and 3 bases respectively, with 12 bases between them. Per germline, CDR1 MNHEY and CDR2 SVGEGT. The CDR3 totals 14 residues.

Ten or more counts support this clonotype. The chain couples TRBV20-1 to TRBJ2-3; 10 bases map to TRBD1. Germline CDR1 and CDR2: DFQATT and SNEGSKA (reference sequence). The CDR3 spans 14 residues. Trimming cost V 3 bases and J 3 bases; bases outside gene matches: 3. CDR3 nucleotide sequence: TGCAGTGCTAGCGACAGGGGGCGAACAGATACGCAGTATTTT. This translates into CSASDRGRTDTQYF.

The chain links TRBV19 to TRBJ1-1; no firm D call. The CDR3 totals 14 residues. V lost 3 bases to trimming and J lost 3 bases, with 11 bases between them. The germline V gene has CDR1 LNHDA and CDR2 SQIVND (reference sequence). CDR3 sequence reads: CASSIPGPHTEAFF. Written as DNA, the CDR3 is TGTGCCAGTAGTATCCCCGGGCCCCACACTGAAGCTTTCTTT.

V is TRBV2 and J is TRBJ2-7; 12 bases match TRBD1. This CDR3 has 14 amino acids. V shed 5 bases, J shed 7 bases, and the junction held 6 bases outside the gene matches. CDR1 is SNHLY and CDR2 is FYNNEI in the germline V gene. This CDR3 is CASSWDRGQGEQYF. The DNA of the CDR3 is TGTGCCAGCAGTTGGGACAGGGGGCAGGGAGAGCAGTACTTC.

This clonotype has more than one count but fewer than ten. V is TRBV4-3 and J is TRBJ1-5; D gene ambiguous. Trimming removed 1 base at V and 6 bases at J, with 13 bases between. This CDR3 contains 15 residues. Germline V CDR1 and CDR2: LGHNA, YSLEER. The CDR3 DNA is TGCGCCAGCAGCCAAGCGGACGGCCGGGGTCAGCCCCAGCATTTT. Its translation: CASSQADGRGQPQHF.

The chain employs TRBV19 and TRBJ1-1; D is ambiguous. Germline V gene sequence: CDR1 LNHDA, CDR2 SQIVND (reference sequence). The CDR3 has 15 amino acids. Trimming removed 1 base from V and 0 bases from J, with 9 bases in between. CDR3 sequence reads: CASSIGEVMNTEAFF. The CDR3 DNA reads as TGTGCCAGTAGTATAGGGGAGGTCATGAACACTGAAGCTTTCTTT.

This clonotype was seen ten or more times. This chain uses TRBV7-8 with TRBJ1-5; D perhaps matches TRBD1 (5 bases). Germline V gives CDR1 SGHVS, CDR2 FQNEAQ. V was trimmed by 1 base and J by 4 bases, leaving 14 bases between them. CDR3 length: 16 residues. The CDR3 region is CASSLVLGRINQPQHF. The DNA of the CDR3 is TGTGCCAGCAGCTTAGTCCTGGGACGGATTAATCAGCCCCAGCATTTT.